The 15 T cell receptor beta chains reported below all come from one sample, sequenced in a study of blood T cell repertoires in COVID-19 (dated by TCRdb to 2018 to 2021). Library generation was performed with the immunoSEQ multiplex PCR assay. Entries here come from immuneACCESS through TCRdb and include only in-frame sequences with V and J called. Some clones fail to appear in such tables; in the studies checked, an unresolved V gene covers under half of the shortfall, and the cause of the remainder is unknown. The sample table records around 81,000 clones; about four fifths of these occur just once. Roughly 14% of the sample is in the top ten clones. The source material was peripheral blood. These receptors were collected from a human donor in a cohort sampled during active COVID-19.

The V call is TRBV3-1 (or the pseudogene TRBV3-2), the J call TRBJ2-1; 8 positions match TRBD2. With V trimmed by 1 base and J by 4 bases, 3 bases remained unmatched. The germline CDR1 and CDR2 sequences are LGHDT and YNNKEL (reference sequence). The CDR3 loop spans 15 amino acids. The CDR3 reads CASSQGSGGYNEQFF. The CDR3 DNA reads TGTGCCAGCAGCCAAGGGAGCGGGGGTTACAATGAGCAGTTCTTC.

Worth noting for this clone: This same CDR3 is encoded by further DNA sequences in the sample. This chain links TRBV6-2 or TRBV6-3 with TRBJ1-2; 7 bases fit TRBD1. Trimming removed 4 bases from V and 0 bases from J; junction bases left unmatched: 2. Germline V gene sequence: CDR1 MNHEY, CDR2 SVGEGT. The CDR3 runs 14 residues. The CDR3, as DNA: TGTGCCAGCAGTTCCGGGACAGCTAACTATGGCTACACCTTC. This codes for CASSSGTANYGYTF.

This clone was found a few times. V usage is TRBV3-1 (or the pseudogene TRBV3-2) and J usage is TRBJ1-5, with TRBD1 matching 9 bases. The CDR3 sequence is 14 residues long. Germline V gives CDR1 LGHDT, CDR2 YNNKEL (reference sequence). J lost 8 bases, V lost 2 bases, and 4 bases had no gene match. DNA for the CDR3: TGTGCCAGCAGCCAAACAGGGGGCAGGGAGCCCCAGCATTTT. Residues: CASSQTGGREPQHF.

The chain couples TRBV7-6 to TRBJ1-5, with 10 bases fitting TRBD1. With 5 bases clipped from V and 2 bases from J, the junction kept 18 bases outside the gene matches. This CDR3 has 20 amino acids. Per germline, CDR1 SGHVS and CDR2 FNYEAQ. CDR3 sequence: CASSLPPGTGENAGNQPQHF. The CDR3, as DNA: TGTGCCAGCAGCCTCCCCCCAGGGACAGGGGAAAACGCGGGCAATCAGCCCCAGCATTTT.

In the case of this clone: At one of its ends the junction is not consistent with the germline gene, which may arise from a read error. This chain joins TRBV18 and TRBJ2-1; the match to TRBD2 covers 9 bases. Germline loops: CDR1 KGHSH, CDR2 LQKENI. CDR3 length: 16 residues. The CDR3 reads CASSPPIASGGTGIIF. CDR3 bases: TGTGCCAGCTCACCACCGATAGCCAGCGGGGGGACGGGCATAATCTTC. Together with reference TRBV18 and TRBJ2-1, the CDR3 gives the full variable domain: NAGVMQNPRHLVRRRGQEARLRCSPMKGHSHVYWYRQLPEEGLKFMVYLQKENIIDESGMPKERFSAEFPKEGPSILRIQQVVRGDSAAYFCASSPPIASGGTGIIFGPGTRLTVL.

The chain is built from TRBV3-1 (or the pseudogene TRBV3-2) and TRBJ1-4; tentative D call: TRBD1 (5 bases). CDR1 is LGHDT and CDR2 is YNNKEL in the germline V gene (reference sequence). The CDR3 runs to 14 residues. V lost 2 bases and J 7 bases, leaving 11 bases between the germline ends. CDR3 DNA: TGTGCCAGCAGCCAAAGGGGAGGATTTGAAAAACTGTTTTTT. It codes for CASSQRGGFEKLFF.

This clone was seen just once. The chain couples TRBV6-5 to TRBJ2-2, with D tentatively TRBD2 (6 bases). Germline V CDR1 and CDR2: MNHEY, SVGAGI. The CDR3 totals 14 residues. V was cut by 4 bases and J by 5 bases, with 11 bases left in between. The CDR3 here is CASSLWAGTGELFF. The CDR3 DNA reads TGTGCCAGCAGTTTATGGGCGGGGACCGGGGAGCTGTTTTTT.

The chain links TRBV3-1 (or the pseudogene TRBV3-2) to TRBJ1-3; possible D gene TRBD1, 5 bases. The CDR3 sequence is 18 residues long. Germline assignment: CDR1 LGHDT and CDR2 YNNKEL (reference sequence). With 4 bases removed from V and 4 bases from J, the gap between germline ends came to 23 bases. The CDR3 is CASSPRYQGWASGNTIYF. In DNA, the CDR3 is TGTGCCAGCAGCCCAAGATATCAGGGTTGGGCTTCAGGAAACACCATATATTTT.

CDR3 DNA: TGTGCCAGCTCACTCGACAGGGCGTACGAGCAGTACTTC. It encodes CASSLDRAYEQYF. This chain connects TRBV18 to TRBJ2-7; TRBD1 matches 7 bases. Germline V gene data show CDR1 as KGHSH and CDR2 as LQKENI. This CDR3 comprises 13 residues. V lost 4 bases and J lost 4; bases outside the gene matches: 4.

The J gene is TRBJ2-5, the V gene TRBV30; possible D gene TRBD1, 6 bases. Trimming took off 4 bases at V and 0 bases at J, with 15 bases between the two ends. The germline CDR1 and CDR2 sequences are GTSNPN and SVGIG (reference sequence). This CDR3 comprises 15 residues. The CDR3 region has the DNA TGTGCCTGGAATCTTGGGACACTGTACCAAGAGACCCAGTACTTC. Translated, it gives CAWNLGTLYQETQYF.

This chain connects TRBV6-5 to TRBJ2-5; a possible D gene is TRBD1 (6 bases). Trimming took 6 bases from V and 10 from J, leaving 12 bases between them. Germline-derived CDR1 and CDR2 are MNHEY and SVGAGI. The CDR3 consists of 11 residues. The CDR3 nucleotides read TGTGCCAGCAGCGCTCCGGGACACCAGTACTTC. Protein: CASSAPGHQYF.

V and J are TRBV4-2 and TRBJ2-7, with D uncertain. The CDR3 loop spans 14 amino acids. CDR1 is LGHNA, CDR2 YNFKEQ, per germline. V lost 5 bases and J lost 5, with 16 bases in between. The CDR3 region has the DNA TGTGCCAGCAGCTTCTCGAATAAGGCGGACGAGCAGTACTTC. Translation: CASSFSNKADEQYF.

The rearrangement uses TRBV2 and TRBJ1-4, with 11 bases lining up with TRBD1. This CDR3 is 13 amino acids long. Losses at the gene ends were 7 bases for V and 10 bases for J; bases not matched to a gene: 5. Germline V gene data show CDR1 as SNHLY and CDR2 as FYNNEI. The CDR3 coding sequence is TGTGCCAGCATCGGACAGGGGGCCCGAAAACTGTTTTTT. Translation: CASIGQGARKLFF.

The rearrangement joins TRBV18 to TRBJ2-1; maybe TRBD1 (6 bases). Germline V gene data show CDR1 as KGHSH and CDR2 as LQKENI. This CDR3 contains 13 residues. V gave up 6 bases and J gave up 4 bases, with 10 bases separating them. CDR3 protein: CASSPGAYNEQFF. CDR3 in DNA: TGTGCCAGCTCTCCAGGGGCATACAATGAGCAGTTCTTC.

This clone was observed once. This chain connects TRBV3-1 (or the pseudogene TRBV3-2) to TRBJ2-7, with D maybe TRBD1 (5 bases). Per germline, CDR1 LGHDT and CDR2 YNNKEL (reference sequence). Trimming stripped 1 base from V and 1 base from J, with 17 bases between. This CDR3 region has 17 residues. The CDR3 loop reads CASSQVFQGEVSYEQYF. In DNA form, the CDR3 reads TGTGCCAGCAGCCAAGTTTTTCAGGGTGAAGTGTCCTACGAGCAGTACTTC.